This T cell receptor beta chain was observed in a study of blood T cells in healthy people across ages. Broader study findings: Both higher diversity and more naive CD4+ cells marked long-lived donors when set against aged donors. A roughly linear age-dependent decrease characterized TCR beta diversity per million T cells.

This clonotype was counted only a few times. Its antigen is undetermined. Sample-barcoded 5' priming and a J-beta primer mix drove a second PCR of about 7 to 11 cycles. TCRdb reprocessed the 5' RACE reads via MiXCR and lists one record per CDR3 protein. The sample has 650,000 to 950,000 distinct CDR3 sequences, around two fifths seen once; the top ten hold about 21%. The CDR3 consists of 12 residues. Trimming took off 2 bases at V and 6 bases at J, with 10 bases between the two ends. Germline V gene data show CDR1 as DFQATT and CDR2 as SNEGSKA (reference sequence). Sequenced input: blood. V gene TRBV20-1 combines with J gene TRBJ1-2; D gene unclear. The receptor's source is a man aged 60 to 75 in good health. The CDR3 DNA reads as TGCAGTGCTAGATCTATGGCAGATGGCTACACCTTC. Its protein is CSARSMADGYTF.